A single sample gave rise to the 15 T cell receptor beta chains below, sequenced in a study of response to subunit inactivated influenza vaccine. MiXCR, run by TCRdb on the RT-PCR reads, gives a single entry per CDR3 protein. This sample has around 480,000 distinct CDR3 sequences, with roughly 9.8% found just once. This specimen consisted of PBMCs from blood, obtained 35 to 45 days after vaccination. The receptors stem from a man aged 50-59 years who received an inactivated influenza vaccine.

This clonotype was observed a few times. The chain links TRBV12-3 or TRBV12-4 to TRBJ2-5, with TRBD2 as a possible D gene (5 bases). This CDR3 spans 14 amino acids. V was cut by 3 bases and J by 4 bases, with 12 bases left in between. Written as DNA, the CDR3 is TGTGCCAGCAGTTTGACGGCTCGGGGAGAGACCCAGTACTTC. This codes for CASSLTARGETQYF.

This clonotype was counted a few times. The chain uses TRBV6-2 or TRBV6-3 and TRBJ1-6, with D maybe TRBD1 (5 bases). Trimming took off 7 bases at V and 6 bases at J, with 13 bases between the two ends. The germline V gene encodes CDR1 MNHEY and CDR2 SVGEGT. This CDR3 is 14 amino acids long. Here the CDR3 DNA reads TGTGCCAGCACCACGGGACGGATTAATTCACCCCTCCACTTT. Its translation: CASTTGRINSPLHF.

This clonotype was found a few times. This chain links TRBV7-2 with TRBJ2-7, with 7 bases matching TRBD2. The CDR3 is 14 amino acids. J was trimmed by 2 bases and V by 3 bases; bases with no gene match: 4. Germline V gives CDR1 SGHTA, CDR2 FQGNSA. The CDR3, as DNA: TGTGCCAGCAGCTTTCAAGCGGGAACCTACGAGCAGTACTTC. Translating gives CASSFQAGTYEQYF.

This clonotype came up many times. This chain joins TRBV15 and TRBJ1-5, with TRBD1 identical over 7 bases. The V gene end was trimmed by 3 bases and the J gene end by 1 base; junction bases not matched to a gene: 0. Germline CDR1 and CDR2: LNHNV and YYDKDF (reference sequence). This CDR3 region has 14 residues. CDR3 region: CATSRTGSNQPQHF. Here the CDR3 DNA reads TGTGCCACCAGCAGGACAGGGAGCAATCAGCCCCAGCATTTT.

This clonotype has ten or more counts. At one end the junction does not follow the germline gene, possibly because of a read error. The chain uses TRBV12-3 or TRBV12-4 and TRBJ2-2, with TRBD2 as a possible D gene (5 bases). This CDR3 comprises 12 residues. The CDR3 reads CASSLGGGELFF. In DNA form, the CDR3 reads TGTGCCAGCAGCTTAGGAGGCGGGGAGCTGTTTTTT.

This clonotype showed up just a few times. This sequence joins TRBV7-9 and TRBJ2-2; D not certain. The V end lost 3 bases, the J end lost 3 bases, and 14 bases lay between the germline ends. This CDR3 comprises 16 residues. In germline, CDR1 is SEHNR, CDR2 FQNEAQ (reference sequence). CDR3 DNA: TGTGCCAGCAGCTTTTCTTGGTTTTTTGACACCGGGGAGCTGTTTTTT. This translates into CASSFSWFFDTGELFF.

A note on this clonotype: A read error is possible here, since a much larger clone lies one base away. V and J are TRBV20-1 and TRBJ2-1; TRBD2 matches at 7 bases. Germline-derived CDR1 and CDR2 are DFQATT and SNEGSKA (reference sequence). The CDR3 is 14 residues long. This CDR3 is CSASQGLGTHEKFF. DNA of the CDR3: TGCAGTGCTAGTCAAGGACTAGGAACGCATGAGAAGTTCTTC.

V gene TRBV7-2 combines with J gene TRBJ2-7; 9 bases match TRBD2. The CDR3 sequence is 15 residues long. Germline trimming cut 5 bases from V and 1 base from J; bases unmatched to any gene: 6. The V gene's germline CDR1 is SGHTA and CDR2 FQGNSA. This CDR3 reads CASSVSGGTSYEQYF. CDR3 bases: TGTGCCAGCAGCGTTAGCGGGGGTACTTCCTACGAGCAGTACTTC.

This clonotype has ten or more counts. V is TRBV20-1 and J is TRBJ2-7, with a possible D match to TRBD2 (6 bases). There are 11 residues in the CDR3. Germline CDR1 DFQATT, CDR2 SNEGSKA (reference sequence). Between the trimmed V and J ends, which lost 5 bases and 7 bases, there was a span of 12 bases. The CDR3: CSAGGVGEQYF. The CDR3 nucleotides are TGCAGTGCTGGCGGGGTGGGAGAGCAGTACTTC.

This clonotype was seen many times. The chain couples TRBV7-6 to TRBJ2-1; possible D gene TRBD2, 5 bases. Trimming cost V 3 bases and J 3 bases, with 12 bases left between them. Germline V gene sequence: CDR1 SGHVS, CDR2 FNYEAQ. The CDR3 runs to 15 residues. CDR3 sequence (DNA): TGTGCCAGCAGCTTCAGAGGGTCAAGCTACAATGAGCAGTTCTTC. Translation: CASSFRGSSYNEQFF. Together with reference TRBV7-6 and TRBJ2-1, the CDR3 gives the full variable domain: GAGVSQSPRYKVTKRGQDVALRCDPISGHVSLYWYRQALGQGPEFLTYFNYEAQQDKSGLPNDRFSAERPEGSISTLTIQRTEQRDSAMYRCASSFRGSSYNEQFFGPGTRLTVL.

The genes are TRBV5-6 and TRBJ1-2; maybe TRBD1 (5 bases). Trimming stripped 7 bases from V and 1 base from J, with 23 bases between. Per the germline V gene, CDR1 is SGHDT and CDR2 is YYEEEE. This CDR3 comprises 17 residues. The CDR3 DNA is TGTGCCAGCGGACGTGAACTCCGAATGGACATTAACTATGGCTACACCTTC. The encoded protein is CASGRELRMDINYGYTF.

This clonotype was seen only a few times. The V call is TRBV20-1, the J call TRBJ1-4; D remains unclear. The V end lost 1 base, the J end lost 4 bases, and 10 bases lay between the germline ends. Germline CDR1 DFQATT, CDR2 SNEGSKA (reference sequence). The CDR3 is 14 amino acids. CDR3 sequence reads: CSARGGYGNEKLFF. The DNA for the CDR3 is TGCAGTGCTAGAGGAGGCTACGGTAATGAAAAACTGTTTTTT.

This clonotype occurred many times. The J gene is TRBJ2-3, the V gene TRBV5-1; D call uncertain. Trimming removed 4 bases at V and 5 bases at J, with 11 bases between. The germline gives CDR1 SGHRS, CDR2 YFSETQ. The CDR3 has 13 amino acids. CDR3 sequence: CASSLRRQDTQYF. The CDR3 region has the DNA TGCGCCAGCAGCCTCCGACGTCAAGATACGCAGTATTTT.

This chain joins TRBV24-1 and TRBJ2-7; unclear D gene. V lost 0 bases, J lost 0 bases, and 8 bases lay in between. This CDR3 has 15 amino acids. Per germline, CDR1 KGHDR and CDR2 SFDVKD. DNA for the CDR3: TGTGCCACCAGTGATTTGACACGTAGCTCCTACGAGCAGTACTTC. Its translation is CATSDLTRSSYEQYF.

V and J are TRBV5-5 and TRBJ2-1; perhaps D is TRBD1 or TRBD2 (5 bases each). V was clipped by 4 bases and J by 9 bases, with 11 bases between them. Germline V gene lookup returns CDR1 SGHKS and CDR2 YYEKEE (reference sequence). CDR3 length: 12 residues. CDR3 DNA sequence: TGTGCCAGCAGCCGCTCGGGGACTGAGCAGTTCTTC. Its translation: CASSRSGTEQFF.